This record looks at one TCR beta chain sequence and its context. The antigen remains unidentified. It was with 60 Vbeta and 13 Jbeta primers that the PCR ran. Clones were sequenced by immunoSEQ multiplex PCR, and TCRdb holds only the in-frame ones, with some missing. The repertoire holds fewer than 250,000 clones, 60% to 80% seen once, with 3.5% to 4% in the top ten. The data are from a study of cytomegalovirus exposure and HLA in healthy donors. Study-level points and caveats: A missense variant in DCLRE1C was later tied to TCR beta V- and J-gene trimming.

The CDR3 extends over 16 amino acids. Germline V gene lookup returns CDR1 SGHNT and CDR2 YYREEE (reference sequence). Trimming cost V 0 bases and J 5 bases; bases outside gene matches: 5. The J gene is TRBJ2-3, the V gene TRBV5-4; 11 bases align to TRBD2. What was sequenced was PBMCs. The clonotype comes from a male donor in good health and CMV-seronegative. The CDR3 DNA reads as TGTGCCAGCAGCTTGGATAGCGGGAGGGCCAGAGATACGCAGTATTTT. Its translation: CASSLDSGRARDTQYF.